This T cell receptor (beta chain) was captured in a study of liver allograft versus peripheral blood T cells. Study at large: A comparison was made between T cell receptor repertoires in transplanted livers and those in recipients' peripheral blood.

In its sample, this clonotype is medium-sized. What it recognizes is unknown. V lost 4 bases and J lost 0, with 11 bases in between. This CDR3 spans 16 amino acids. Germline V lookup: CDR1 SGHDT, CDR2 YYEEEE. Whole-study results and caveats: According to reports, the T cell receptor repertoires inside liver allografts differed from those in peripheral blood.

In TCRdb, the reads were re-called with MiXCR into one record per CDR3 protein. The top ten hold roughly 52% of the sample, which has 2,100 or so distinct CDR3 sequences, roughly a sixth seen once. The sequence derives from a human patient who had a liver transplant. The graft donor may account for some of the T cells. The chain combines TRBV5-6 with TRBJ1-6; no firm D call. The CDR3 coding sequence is TGTGCCAGCAGCCCCTTAGTGAGCTCCTATAATTCACCCCTCCACTTT. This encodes CASSPLVSSYNSPLHF.